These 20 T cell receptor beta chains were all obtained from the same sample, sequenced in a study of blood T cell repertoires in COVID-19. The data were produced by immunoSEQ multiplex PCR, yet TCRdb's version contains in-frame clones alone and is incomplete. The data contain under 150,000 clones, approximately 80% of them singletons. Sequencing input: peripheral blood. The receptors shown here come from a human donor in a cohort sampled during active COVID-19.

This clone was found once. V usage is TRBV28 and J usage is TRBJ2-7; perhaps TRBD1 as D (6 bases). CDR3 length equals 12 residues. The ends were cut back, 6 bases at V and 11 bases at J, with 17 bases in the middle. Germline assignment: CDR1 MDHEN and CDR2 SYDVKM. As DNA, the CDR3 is TGTGCCAGCAGAACCACAGGGACCCGGGAGTACTTC. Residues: CASRTTGTREYF. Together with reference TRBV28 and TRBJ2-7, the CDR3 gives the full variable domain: DVKVTQSSRYLVKRTGEKVFLECVQDMDHENMFWYRQDPGLGLRLIYFSYDVKMKEKGDIPEGYSVSREKKERFSLILESASTNQTSMYLCASRTTGTREYFGPGTRLTVT.

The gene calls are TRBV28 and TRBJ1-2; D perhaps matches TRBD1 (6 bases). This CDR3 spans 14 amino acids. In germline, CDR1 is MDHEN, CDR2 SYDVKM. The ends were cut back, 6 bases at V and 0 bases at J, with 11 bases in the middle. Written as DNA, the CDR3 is TGTGCCAGCAGAGACAGGCAAACTAACTATGGCTACACCTTC. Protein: CASRDRQTNYGYTF.

CDR3 residues: CASSPSGGRLGEQFF. Here the CDR3 DNA reads TGCGCCAGCAGCCCGAGCGGGGGCCGTCTTGGTGAGCAGTTCTTC. This chain connects TRBV5-1 to TRBJ2-1, with TRBD2 identical over 8 bases. The CDR3 has 15 amino acids. CDR1 SGHRS and CDR2 YFSETQ come from the germline V gene. Losses at the gene ends were 4 bases for V and 9 bases for J; bases not matched to a gene: 12.

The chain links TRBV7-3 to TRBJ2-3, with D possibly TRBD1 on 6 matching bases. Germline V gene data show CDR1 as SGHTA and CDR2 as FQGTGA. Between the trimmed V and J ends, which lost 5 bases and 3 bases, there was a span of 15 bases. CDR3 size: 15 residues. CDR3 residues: CASSTTGFGTDTQYF. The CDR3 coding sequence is TGTGCCAGCAGCACAACAGGGTTCGGTACAGATACGCAGTATTTT.

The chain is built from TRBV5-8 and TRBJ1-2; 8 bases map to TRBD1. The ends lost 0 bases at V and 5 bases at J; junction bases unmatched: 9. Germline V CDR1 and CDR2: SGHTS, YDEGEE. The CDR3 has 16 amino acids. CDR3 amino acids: CASSLGWDRLPYGYTF. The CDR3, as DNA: TGTGCCAGCAGCTTGGGGTGGGACAGGCTACCTTATGGCTACACCTTC.

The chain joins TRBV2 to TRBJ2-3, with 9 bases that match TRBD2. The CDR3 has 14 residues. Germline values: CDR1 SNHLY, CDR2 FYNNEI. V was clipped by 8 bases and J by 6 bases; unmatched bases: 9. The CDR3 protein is CASGRAGGWDTQYF. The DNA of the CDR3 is TGTGCCAGCGGAAGAGCGGGGGGTTGGGATACGCAGTATTTT.

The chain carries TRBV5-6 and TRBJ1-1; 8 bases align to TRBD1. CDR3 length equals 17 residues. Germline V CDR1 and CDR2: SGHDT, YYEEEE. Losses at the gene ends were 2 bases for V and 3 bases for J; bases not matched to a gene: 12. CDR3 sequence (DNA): TGTGCCAGCAGCTTTGCGGGCCGACAGGGGTTGGACACTGAAGCTTTCTTT. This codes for CASSFAGRQGLDTEAFF.

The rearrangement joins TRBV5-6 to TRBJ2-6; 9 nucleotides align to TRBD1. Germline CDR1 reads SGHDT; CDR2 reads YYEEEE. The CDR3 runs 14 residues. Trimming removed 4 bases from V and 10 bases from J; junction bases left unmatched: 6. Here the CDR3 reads CASSPGTGSNVLTF. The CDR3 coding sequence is TGTGCCAGCAGCCCCGGGACAGGGTCAAACGTCCTGACTTTC.

CDR3 loop: CASSPGTGHQPQHF. The DNA of the CDR3 is TGTGCCAGCAGCCCAGGGACAGGGCACCAGCCCCAGCATTTT. The chain carries TRBV5-5 and TRBJ1-5; 9 nucleotides align to TRBD1. The germline V gene has CDR1 SGHKS and CDR2 YYEKEE (reference sequence). The CDR3 is 14 amino acids. J gave up 7 bases and V 4 bases, and 6 bases lay outside the gene matches.

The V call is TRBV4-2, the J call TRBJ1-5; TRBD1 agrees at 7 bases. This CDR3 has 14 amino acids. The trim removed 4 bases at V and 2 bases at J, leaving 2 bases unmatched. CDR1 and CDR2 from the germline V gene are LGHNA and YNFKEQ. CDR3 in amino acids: CASSPGQGNQPQHF. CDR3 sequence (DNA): TGTGCCAGCAGCCCAGGACAGGGCAATCAGCCCCAGCATTTT.

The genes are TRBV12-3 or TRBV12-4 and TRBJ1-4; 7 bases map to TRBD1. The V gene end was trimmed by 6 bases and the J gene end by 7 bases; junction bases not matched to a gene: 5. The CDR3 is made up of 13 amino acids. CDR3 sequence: CASRMTGSEKLFF. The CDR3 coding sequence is TGTGCCAGCAGAATGACAGGGAGTGAAAAACTGTTTTTT.

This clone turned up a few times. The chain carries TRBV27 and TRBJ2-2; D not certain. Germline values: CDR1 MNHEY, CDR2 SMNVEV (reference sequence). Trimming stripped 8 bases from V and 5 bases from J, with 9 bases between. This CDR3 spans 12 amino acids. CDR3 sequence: CASLTSTGELFF. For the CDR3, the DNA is TGTGCCAGCTTGACTTCTACCGGGGAGCTGTTTTTT.

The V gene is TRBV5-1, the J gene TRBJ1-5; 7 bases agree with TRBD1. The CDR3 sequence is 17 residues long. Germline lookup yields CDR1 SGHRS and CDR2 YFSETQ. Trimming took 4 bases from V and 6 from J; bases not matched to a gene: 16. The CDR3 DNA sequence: TGCGCCAGCAGCGACAGGATAGACAGGGAGAAAGGTCAGCCCCAGCATTTT. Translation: CASSDRIDREKGQPQHF. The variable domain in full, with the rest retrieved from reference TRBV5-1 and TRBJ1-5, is KAGVTQTPRYLIKTRGQQVTLSCSPISGHRSVSWYQQTPGQGLQFLFEYFSETQRNKGNFPGRFSGRQFSNSRSEMNVSTLELGDSALYLCASSDRIDREKGQPQHFGDGTRLSIL.

CDR3 sequence reads: CASSLGGPDEAFF. CDR3 sequence (DNA): TGTGCCAGCAGCTTAGGGGGGCCGGATGAAGCTTTCTTT. This chain links TRBV7-8 with TRBJ1-1; maybe TRBD1 (6 bases). CDR3 length: 13 residues. Trimming removed 1 base from V and 7 bases from J, with 10 bases in between. CDR1 and CDR2 from the germline V gene are SGHVS and FQNEAQ.

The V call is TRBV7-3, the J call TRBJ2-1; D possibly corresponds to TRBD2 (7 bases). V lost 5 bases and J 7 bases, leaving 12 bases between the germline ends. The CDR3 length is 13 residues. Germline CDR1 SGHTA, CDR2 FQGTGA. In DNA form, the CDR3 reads TGTGCCAGCAGCGGGGGGGCCTTTAATGAGCAGTTCTTC. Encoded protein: CASSGGAFNEQFF.

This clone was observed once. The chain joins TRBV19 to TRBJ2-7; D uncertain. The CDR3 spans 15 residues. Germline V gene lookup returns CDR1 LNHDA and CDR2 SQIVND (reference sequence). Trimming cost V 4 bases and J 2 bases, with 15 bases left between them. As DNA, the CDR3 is TGTGCCAGTAGTAGGCTAGTGACTGACCCCTACGAGCAGTACTTC. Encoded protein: CASSRLVTDPYEQYF.

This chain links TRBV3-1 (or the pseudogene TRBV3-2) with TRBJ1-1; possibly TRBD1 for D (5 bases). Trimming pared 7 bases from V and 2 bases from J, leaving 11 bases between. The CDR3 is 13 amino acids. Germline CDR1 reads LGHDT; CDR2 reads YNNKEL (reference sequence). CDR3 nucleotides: TGTGCCAGCACCCTAAGGGGAAACACTGAAGCTTTCTTT. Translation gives CASTLRGNTEAFF.

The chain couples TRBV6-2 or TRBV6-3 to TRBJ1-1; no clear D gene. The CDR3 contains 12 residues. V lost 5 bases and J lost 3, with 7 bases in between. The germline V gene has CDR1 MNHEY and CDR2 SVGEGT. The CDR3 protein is CASSRQYTEAFF. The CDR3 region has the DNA TGTGCCAGCAGTCGACAATACACTGAAGCTTTCTTT.

CDR3 nucleotides: TGTGCCAGCAGCCAAGAGCCCCGCGGGGTTACTCAGTACTTC. Protein product: CASSQEPRGVTQYF. This chain uses TRBV3-1 (or the pseudogene TRBV3-2) with TRBJ2-5; a weak D match, TRBD2 (6 bases). Germline CDR1 reads LGHDT; CDR2 reads YNNKEL (reference sequence). There are 14 residues in the CDR3. V was trimmed by 0 bases and J by 11 bases, leaving 16 bases between them.

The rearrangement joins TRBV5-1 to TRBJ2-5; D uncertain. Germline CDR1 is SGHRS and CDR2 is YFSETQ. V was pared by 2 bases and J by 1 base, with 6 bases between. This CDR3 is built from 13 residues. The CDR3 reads CASSFGGQETQYF. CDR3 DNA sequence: TGCGCCAGCAGCTTCGGCGGCCAAGAGACCCAGTACTTC.